The 10 T cell receptor beta chains reported below all come from one sample, sequenced in a study of shared T cell receptors in the human thymus. Here immunoSEQ multiplex PCR was the method, and the copy in TCRdb shows in-frame clones only, minus some. The sample shows over 350,000 clones, 95% of them seen only once. Sequences were obtained from thymocytes. The receptor source for this set is a human donor.

The J gene is TRBJ2-3, the V gene TRBV14; TRBD1 is a possible D gene (6 bases). V lost 3 bases and J 4 bases, leaving 11 bases between the germline ends. Germline V gene data show CDR1 as SGHDN and CDR2 as FVKESK. The CDR3 is 14 residues long. CDR3: CASSQRTAADTQYF. The CDR3 nucleotides are TGTGCCAGCAGCCAGCGGACAGCCGCAGATACGCAGTATTTT. The whole variable domain, filled in from reference TRBV14 and TRBJ2-3, reads EAGVTQFPSHSVIEKGQTVTLRCDPISGHDNLYWYRRVMGKEIKFLLHFVKESKQDESGMPNNRFLAERTGGTYSTLKVQPAELEDSGVYFCASSQRTAADTQYFGPGTRLTVL.

The CDR3 here is CASRQWGGGDYEQYF. The DNA of the CDR3 is TGTGCCAGCAGACAATGGGGCGGGGGTGACTACGAGCAGTACTTC. The chain links TRBV7-2 to TRBJ2-7; 7 bases fit TRBD2. This CDR3 has 15 amino acids. Germline values: CDR1 SGHTA, CDR2 FQGNSA. Trimming took 6 bases from V and 3 from J; bases not matched to a gene: 11.

The CDR3 spells CASRSGAGTTGELFF. The CDR3 nucleotides are TGTGCCAGCAGGTCTGGAGCGGGGACCACCGGGGAGCTGTTTTTT. The J gene is TRBJ2-2, the V gene TRBV28; 7 bases are shared with TRBD2. V dropped 6 bases and J dropped 4; count of bases not matched to a gene: 8. In germline, CDR1 is MDHEN, CDR2 SYDVKM. The CDR3 spans 15 residues. Full variable domain (remainder filled in from reference TRBV28 and TRBJ2-2): DVKVTQSSRYLVKRTGEKVFLECVQDMDHENMFWYRQDPGLGLRLIYFSYDVKMKEKGDIPEGYSVSREKKERFSLILESASTNQTSMYLCASRSGAGTTGELFFGEGSRLTVL.

The chain recombines TRBV27 with TRBJ1-3, with TRBD1 matching 8 bases. Losses at the gene ends were 6 bases for V and 6 bases for J; bases not matched to a gene: 4. Germline lookup yields CDR1 MNHEY and CDR2 SMNVEV (reference sequence). The CDR3 is 13 residues long. The CDR3 DNA sequence: TGTGCCAGCAGGGACAGGGAGGCAAACACCATATATTTT. Amino acids: CASRDREANTIYF.

The chain employs TRBV30 and TRBJ1-2; no clear D. The CDR3 covers 15 residues. V lost 1 base to trimming and J lost 4 bases, with 16 bases between them. Germline-derived CDR1 and CDR2 are GTSNPN and SVGIG (reference sequence). The CDR3 reads CAWSDWGGQIYGYTF. The CDR3 DNA reads as TGTGCCTGGAGTGATTGGGGAGGGCAGATCTATGGCTACACCTTC.

The chain recombines TRBV28 with TRBJ2-3; D possibly uses TRBD1 or TRBD2 (5 bases each). The CDR3 spans 13 residues. The germline V gene has CDR1 MDHEN and CDR2 SYDVKM. V was shortened by 4 bases and J by 7 bases, with 12 bases between the two germline ends. The CDR3 sequence: CASSSRDGYTQYF. In DNA, the CDR3 is TGTGCCAGCAGTTCCAGGGACGGTTATACGCAGTATTTT.

The chain joins TRBV4-3 to TRBJ2-6; 8 nucleotides align to TRBD1. V lost 3 bases to trimming and J lost 3 bases; unmatched junction nucleotides: 4. Germline-derived CDR1 and CDR2 are LGHNA and YSLEER. The CDR3 has 16 residues. The CDR3 sequence: CASSHPTGVGANVLTF. DNA for the CDR3: TGCGCCAGCAGCCACCCGACAGGGGTTGGGGCCAACGTCCTGACTTTC.

This chain uses TRBV5-1 with TRBJ2-4, with no clear D. Germline V gives CDR1 SGHRS, CDR2 YFSETQ. CDR3 length: 16 amino acids. Trimming stripped 5 bases from V and 0 bases from J, with 15 bases between. For the CDR3, the DNA is TGCGCCAGCAGATCAGGTTCGGGTATAGCCAAAAACATTCAGTACTTC. Translated: CASRSGSGIAKNIQYF.

In this sample, this clone turned up once. The rearrangement joins TRBV4-3 to TRBJ2-1; D ambiguous. The V gene's germline CDR1 is LGHNA and CDR2 YSLEER. The CDR3 has 15 amino acids. With 0 bases removed from V and 15 bases from J, the gap between germline ends came to 21 bases. CDR3 region: CASSQDVDPALLRFF. CDR3 nucleotide sequence: TGCGCCAGCAGCCAAGATGTAGACCCAGCTCTTCTCCGGTTCTTC.

J is TRBJ2-7 and V is TRBV27, with D possibly being TRBD1 (6 bases). Germline lookup yields CDR1 MNHEY and CDR2 SMNVEV (reference sequence). V was cut by 6 bases and J by 8 bases, with 26 bases left in between. CDR3 length equals 16 residues. The CDR3 DNA reads TGTGCCAGCAGCCCCACCACCCGGACAGAGGGCTGCAAGCAGTACTTC. It specifies CASSPTTRTEGCKQYF.